These T cell receptor beta chains were read from a single sample in a study of T cell repertoires in cytomegalovirus infection. A single record per CDR3 protein comes from TCRdb applying MiXCR to the reads. This sample has roughly 570,000 distinct CDR3 sequences, with around 40% found just once. The antigens these receptors bind are not known. The sample was cultured PBMCs, taken from culture after CMV antigen stimulation. The receptors originated from a human donor in good health (CMV status not recorded). Some clones in this sample may be carry-over from other donors' samples. The conserved cysteine and the conserved F or W are not part of the CDR3 here. Clone sizes are given selectively: once, few, many, or a class where the clone is expanded.

cdr3_aa: ARRRGTQWETQY
v_call: TRBV27
clone_size: .

cdr3_aa: ASSLAPLWTSGSSAKNIQY
v_call: TRBV7-9
clone_size: .

cdr3_aa: ASSPFEQPQH
v_call: TRBV6-6
clone_size: .

cdr3_aa: ASSLGGISNYGYT
v_call: TRBV5-4
clone_size: many

cdr3_aa: ASSRDGPLTELF
v_call: TRBV7-2
clone_size: .

cdr3_aa: ASSPSTGQGYEQY
v_call: TRBV7-2
clone_size: many

cdr3_aa: ASSAWDPGVNEQF
v_call: TRBV6-5
clone_size: .

cdr3_aa: ASSLGMGNQETQY
v_call: TRBV7-9
clone_size: many

cdr3_aa: SARQGATYGYT
v_call: TRBV20-1
clone_size: .

cdr3_aa: ASSLSGQSEKLF
v_call: TRBV7-2
clone_size: .

cdr3_aa: ASSSFSRVTGELF
v_call: TRBV7-6
clone_size: few

cdr3_aa: ASTRGAEQY
v_call: TRBV12-3/TRBV12-4
clone_size: .

cdr3_aa: SVEPGEQY
v_call: TRBV29-1
clone_size: few

cdr3_aa: ASSFLTGGGDTQY
v_call: TRBV7-2
clone_size: many

cdr3_aa: ASSLVRANTEAF
v_call: TRBV7-2
clone_size: many

cdr3_aa: ASSFMGQGGEQY
v_call: TRBV7-2
clone_size: .

cdr3_aa: ASRLGTMNTEAF
v_call: TRBV7-8
clone_size: many

cdr3_aa: ASSYRVTTEAF
v_call: TRBV6-8
clone_size: .

cdr3_aa: ATSDFGSSGSLDEQF
v_call: TRBV24-1
clone_size: .

cdr3_aa: ASSLRYPNSPLH
v_call: TRBV7-2
clone_size: .

cdr3_aa: ASSPAQGRDEQF
v_call: TRBV7-2
clone_size: few

cdr3_aa: ASSLAATGYHNSPLH
v_call: TRBV7-2
clone_size: many

cdr3_aa: ATSDRDTPTYNEQF
v_call: TRBV24-1
clone_size: .

cdr3_aa: ASTKWTQGGETQY
v_call: TRBV2
clone_size: .

cdr3_aa: ASSPRGGRATY
v_call: TRBV7-2
clone_size: .

cdr3_aa: ASSFGAGGRTDTQY
v_call: TRBV7-9
clone_size: .

cdr3_aa: ASSADRDPGTEAF
v_call: TRBV9
clone_size: .

cdr3_aa: ASSDYRGSNYGYT
v_call: TRBV5-5
clone_size: .

cdr3_aa: ASGLGGEAF
v_call: TRBV12-5
clone_size: once

cdr3_aa: ASSLDGGSARGEQF
v_call: TRBV7-2
clone_size: .

cdr3_aa: ATQGRTGNTEAF
v_call: TRBV10-3
clone_size: few

cdr3_aa: ASSDPRWTRREAQY
v_call: TRBV6-1
clone_size: .

cdr3_aa: ASSLLGNSNQPQH
v_call: TRBV7-2
clone_size: .

cdr3_aa: ASSLVGGRPTDTQY
v_call: TRBV7-6
clone_size: many

cdr3_aa: ASSQDGRGSYNEQF
v_call: TRBV4-1
clone_size: .

cdr3_aa: AISVTASGSPEQY
v_call: TRBV10-3
clone_size: few

cdr3_aa: AWSTPPNTEAF
v_call: TRBV30
clone_size: few

cdr3_aa: ASSTWGFQETQY
v_call: TRBV19
clone_size: .

cdr3_aa: SALGSGLQPQH
v_call: TRBV20-1
clone_size: few

cdr3_aa: ASWLASDTQY
v_call: TRBV2
clone_size: .

cdr3_aa: ASSFRTGNTEAF
v_call: TRBV7-2
clone_size: .

cdr3_aa: AISESGTYEQY
v_call: TRBV10-3
clone_size: .

cdr3_aa: ASSESVLRGARTGELF
v_call: TRBV27
clone_size: .

cdr3_aa: ASTPGPGAGGYT
v_call: TRBV7-2
clone_size: few

cdr3_aa: ASGVGIGGDNSPLH
v_call: TRBV6-1
clone_size: .

cdr3_aa: ASSFSERGGPNEQF
v_call: TRBV5-4
clone_size: once

cdr3_aa: ASSLQGIEAF
v_call: TRBV7-2
clone_size: many

cdr3_aa: ASSSPYGRRDTQY
v_call: TRBV12-3/TRBV12-4
clone_size: .

cdr3_aa: ASTSDKGAETQY
v_call: TRBV6-8
clone_size: .

cdr3_aa: ASSDKDSASGQPQH
v_call: TRBV6-1
clone_size: .

cdr3_aa: ASRPRDRDTEAF
v_call: TRBV19
clone_size: few

cdr3_aa: ASRTVASSYEQY
v_call: TRBV12-3/TRBV12-4
clone_size: .

cdr3_aa: ASIPGATNEKLF
v_call: TRBV7-9
clone_size: few

cdr3_aa: ASSPPAREQF
v_call: TRBV18
clone_size: .

cdr3_aa: ASSPSSAHEQY
v_call: TRBV7-2
clone_size: .

cdr3_aa: AISWAGGRGAYEQY
v_call: TRBV10-3
clone_size: few

cdr3_aa: ASSYDAYEQY
v_call: TRBV5-4
clone_size: .

cdr3_aa: ASSLVRGYGTEAF
v_call: TRBV7-8
clone_size: .